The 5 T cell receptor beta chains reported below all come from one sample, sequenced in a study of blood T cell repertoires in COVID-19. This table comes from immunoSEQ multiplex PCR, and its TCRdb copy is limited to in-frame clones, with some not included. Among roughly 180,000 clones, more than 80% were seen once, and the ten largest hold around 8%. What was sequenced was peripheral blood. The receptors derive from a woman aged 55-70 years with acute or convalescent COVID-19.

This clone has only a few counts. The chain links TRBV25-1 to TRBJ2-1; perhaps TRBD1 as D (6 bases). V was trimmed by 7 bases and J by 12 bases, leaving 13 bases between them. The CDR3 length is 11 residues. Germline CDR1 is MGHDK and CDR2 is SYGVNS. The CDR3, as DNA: TGTGCCAGCATGTCAGGGGTGCTGCAGTTCTTC. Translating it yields CASMSGVLQFF.

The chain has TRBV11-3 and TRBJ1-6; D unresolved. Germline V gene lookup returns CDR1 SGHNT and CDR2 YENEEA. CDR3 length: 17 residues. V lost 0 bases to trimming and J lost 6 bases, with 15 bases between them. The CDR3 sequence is CASSLDLGGTGNSPLHF. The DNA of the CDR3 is TGTGCCAGCAGCTTAGATCTTGGAGGAACGGGTAATTCACCCCTCCACTTT. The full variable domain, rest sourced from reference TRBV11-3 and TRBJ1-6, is EAGVVQSPRYKIIEKKQPVAFWCNPISGHNTLYWYLQNLGQGPELLIRYENEEAVDDSQLPKDRFSAERLKGVDSTLKIQPAELGDSAVYLCASSLDLGGTGNSPLHFGNGTRLTVT.

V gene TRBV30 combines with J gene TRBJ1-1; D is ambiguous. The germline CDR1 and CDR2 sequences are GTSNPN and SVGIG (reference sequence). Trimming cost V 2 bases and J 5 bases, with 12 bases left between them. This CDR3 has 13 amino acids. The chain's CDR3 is CAWSPGERTEAFF. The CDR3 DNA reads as TGTGCCTGGAGTCCCGGGGAACGAACTGAAGCTTTCTTT.

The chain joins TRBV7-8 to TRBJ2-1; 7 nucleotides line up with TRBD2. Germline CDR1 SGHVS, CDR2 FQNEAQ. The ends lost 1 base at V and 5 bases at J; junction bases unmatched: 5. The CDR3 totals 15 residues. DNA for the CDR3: TGTGCCAGCAGCTTAGATAGCGGGCCCCACAATGAGCAGTTCTTC. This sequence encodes CASSLDSGPHNEQFF.

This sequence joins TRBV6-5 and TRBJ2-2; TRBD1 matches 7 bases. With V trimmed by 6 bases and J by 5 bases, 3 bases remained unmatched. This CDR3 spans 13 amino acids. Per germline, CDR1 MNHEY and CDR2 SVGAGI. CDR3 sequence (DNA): TGTGCCAGCAGCGAGACAGGGACCGGGGAGCTGTTTTTT. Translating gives CASSETGTGELFF.